The T cell receptor (beta chain) described here comes from a study of blood T cell repertoires in COVID-19. Turning to the study itself: Donors in the United States, Italy and Spain gave samples during acute or convalescent COVID-19. Sources were T cells, B-cell-depleted T cells, or PBMCs; the material itself was cDNA or gDNA.

Study processing details: The assay estimated nucleated cells by amplifying reference gene primers. This table comes from immunoSEQ multiplex PCR, and its TCRdb copy is limited to in-frame clones, with some not included. V, J and clone size derive from that table, while D and trimming were established from the DNA sequence. The sample holds some 100,000 clones; 65% to 90% are singletons and the top ten take 7% to 9.5%. CDR1 is MNHNS, CDR2 SASEGT, per germline. The CDR3 is made up of 19 amino acids. V lost 3 bases to trimming and J lost 1 base; unmatched junction nucleotides: 10. The material sequenced was peripheral blood. This receptor was taken from a woman older than 75 with active or convalescent COVID-19. The rearrangement links TRBV6-1 to TRBJ2-6; 9 bases align to TRBD1. The CDR3 loop is CASSEHPPGQGSGANVLTF. CDR3 bases: TGTGCCAGCAGTGAGCACCCGCCGGGACAGGGTTCTGGGGCCAACGTCCTGACTTTC.